These 13 T cell receptor beta chains were all obtained from the same sample, sequenced in a study of tumor-infiltrating lymphocytes in localized non-small cell lung cancer (dated by TCRdb to 2020 to 2022). Library creation used the immunoSEQ multiplex PCR assay. This is the immuneACCESS table as TCRdb keeps it, with only in-frame sequences that have V and J called. A part of the clones is gone; compared with another copy, unresolved V genes explain less than half, and the rest is unexplained. A total of about 12,000 clones appear in this sample, 65% to 85% of them only once. The leading ten clones occupy roughly 12% of the sample. The sample comprised lung tumor tissue. These receptor sequences come from a human donor with non-small cell lung cancer.

This chain uses TRBV30 with TRBJ2-3; 7 nucleotides agree with TRBD1. The CDR3 totals 14 residues. After removal of 1 base from V and 1 base from J, the junction contained 2 bases not matched to a gene. Germline V gene lookup returns CDR1 GTSNPN and CDR2 SVGIG (reference sequence). CDR3 DNA: TGTGCCTGGAGTGGACAGGGAGGCACAGATACGCAGTATTTT. This sequence encodes CAWSGQGGTDTQYF.

The chain combines TRBV5-1 with TRBJ1-6; no definite D call. CDR1 and CDR2 (germline): SGHRS, YFSETQ. The CDR3 is made up of 16 amino acids. The V gene lost 0 bases and the J gene lost 0 bases, with 7 bases spanning the gap. The CDR3 is CASSLDQSSYNSPLHF. The CDR3 DNA follows: TGCGCCAGCAGCTTGGATCAGAGCTCCTATAATTCACCCCTCCACTTT.

The chain combines TRBV29-1 with TRBJ1-1; no clear D. Between the trimmed V and J ends, which lost 0 bases and 4 bases, there was a span of 15 bases. Germline assignment: CDR1 SQVTM and CDR2 ANQGSEA. CDR3 size: 15 residues. The CDR3 DNA follows: TGCAGCGTTGAAGACGGGCGGGGTTGGGGCACTGAAGCTTTCTTT. Its protein is CSVEDGRGWGTEAFF.

The chain employs TRBV7-9 and TRBJ1-1; D perhaps matches TRBD1 (6 bases). V lost 6 bases to trimming and J lost 10 bases, with 18 bases between them. The V gene's germline CDR1 is SEHNR and CDR2 FQNEAQ (reference sequence). The CDR3 contains 13 residues. DNA for the CDR3: TGTGCCAGCAGGCCCGGGGGCTCGGGGGGAGCTTTCTTT. Protein: CASRPGGSGGAFF.

The chain couples TRBV29-1 to TRBJ2-5; 9 nucleotides match TRBD2. The CDR3 length is 16 residues. Trimming cost V 3 bases and J 4 bases; bases outside gene matches: 12. CDR1 is SQVTM, CDR2 ANQGSEA, per germline. In DNA form, the CDR3 reads TGCAGCGTTGACGATAGCGGGGGTCGAGGGAGAGAGACCCAGTACTTC. Amino acid sequence: CSVDDSGGRGRETQYF.

V is TRBV20-1 and J is TRBJ2-7; no clear D gene. V lost 0 bases and J lost 3, with 3 bases in between. Germline CDR1 is DFQATT and CDR2 is SNEGSKA (reference sequence). This CDR3 has 11 amino acids. CDR3 in DNA: TGCAGTGCTAGAGATAACTACGAGCAGTACTTC. It specifies CSARDNYEQYF.

CDR3 bases: TGCGCCAGCAGCCAAGATTCAGGTTGGGATTCACCCCTCCACTTT. This translates into CASSQDSGWDSPLHF. The chain joins TRBV4-1 to TRBJ1-6; no definite D call. This CDR3 has 15 amino acids. V lost 0 bases, J lost 8 bases, and 11 bases lay in between. The germline gives CDR1 MGHRA, CDR2 YSYEKL.

This chain links TRBV5-4 with TRBJ2-7, with D unresolved. This CDR3 has 12 residues. V was pared by 4 bases and J by 5 bases, with 10 bases between. The germline V gene has CDR1 SGHNT and CDR2 YYREEE (reference sequence). In DNA form, the CDR3 reads TGTGCCAGCAGCACGCCCTTGGACGAGCAGTACTTC. This encodes CASSTPLDEQYF.

The gene calls are TRBV29-1 and TRBJ2-5; D is perhaps TRBD1 (5 bases). Trimming removed 2 bases from V and 5 bases from J, with 18 bases in between. The length of the CDR3 is 15 residues. CDR1 is SQVTM and CDR2 is ANQGSEA in the germline V gene. CDR3 sequence reads: CSVEFPDIVDETQYF. In nucleotides, the CDR3 is TGCAGCGTTGAATTCCCGGACATTGTTGATGAGACCCAGTACTTC.

The chain joins TRBV19 to TRBJ1-3, with no clear D. The CDR3 sequence is 15 residues long. Trimming removed 6 bases from V and 0 bases from J, with 12 bases in between. Germline CDR1 is LNHDA and CDR2 is SQIVND (reference sequence). The CDR3 DNA is TGTGCCAGTAGGAACCTTCAGAACTCTGGAAACACCATATATTTT. This encodes CASRNLQNSGNTIYF. Full variable domain (remainder filled in from reference TRBV19 and TRBJ1-3): DGGITQSPKYLFRKEGQNVTLSCEQNLNHDAMYWYRQDPGQGLRLIYYSQIVNDFQKGDIAEGYSVSREKKESFPLTVTSAQKNPTAFYLCASRNLQNSGNTIYFGEGSWLTVV.

The chain recombines TRBV7-9 with TRBJ1-3, with 9 bases that match TRBD1. The germline gives CDR1 SEHNR, CDR2 FQNEAQ (reference sequence). This CDR3 spans 14 amino acids. V was pared by 3 bases and J by 3 bases, with 0 bases of the junction left unmatched. The CDR3 region is CASSLGQGGNTIYF. As DNA, the CDR3 is TGTGCCAGCAGCTTGGGACAGGGTGGAAACACCATATATTTT.

The gene calls are TRBV5-1 and TRBJ2-2; tentatively, D is TRBD2 (6 bases). Trimming pared 2 bases from V and 3 bases from J, leaving 14 bases between. The CDR3 runs to 16 residues. CDR1 and CDR2 (germline): SGHRS, YFSETQ. The CDR3 DNA follows: TGCGCCAGCAGCTTTTGGGGACTCACCGACACCGGGGAGCTGTTTTTT. Its translation: CASSFWGLTDTGELFF. The full variable domain, its missing parts supplied by reference TRBV5-1 and TRBJ2-2, is KAGVTQTPRYLIKTRGQQVTLSCSPISGHRSVSWYQQTPGQGLQFLFEYFSETQRNKGNFPGRFSGRQFSNSRSEMNVSTLELGDSALYLCASSFWGLTDTGELFFGEGSRLTVL.

This clone was seen a single time. V and J are TRBV6-5 and TRBJ2-2; no firm D call. Trimming removed 5 bases at V and 0 bases at J, with 10 bases between. Germline CDR1 and CDR2: MNHEY and SVGAGI. This CDR3 is built from 15 residues. CDR3 DNA sequence: TGTGCCAGCAGTGCCAGAACTTCGAACACCGGGGAGCTGTTTTTT. Encoded protein: CASSARTSNTGELFF.